This T cell receptor (beta chain) was captured in a study of blood T cells in healthy people across ages. Study-wide results and caveats: Leaving the PBMCs unsorted stopped any conclusive comparison of naive versus antigen-experienced cells. Calculation of diversity from one million T cells yielded estimates considered to be underestimates.

Total RNA amounts of at least 6 micrograms were extracted per sample. This clonotype has more than one count but fewer than ten. Antigen: not known. CDR3 length: 15 amino acids. The germline gives CDR1 ENHRY, CDR2 SYGVKD. Trimming removed 3 bases from V and 2 bases from J, with 14 bases in between. Combining a sample-barcoded 5' primer with a J-beta primer mix, a second PCR ran for roughly 7 to 11 cycles. From the 5' RACE reads, TCRdb called clonotypes with MiXCR, one entry per CDR3 protein. The data hold about 1,000,000 distinct CDR3 sequences, with less than 50% observed a single time. Sequencing used blood. V is TRBV10-3 and J is TRBJ2-7, with D hard to call. This clonotype was obtained from a woman in her sixties in good health. In DNA form, the CDR3 reads TGTGCCATCAGTGACTGGCCGGACGACCCCTACGAGCAGTACTTC. Translated: CAISDWPDDPYEQYF.